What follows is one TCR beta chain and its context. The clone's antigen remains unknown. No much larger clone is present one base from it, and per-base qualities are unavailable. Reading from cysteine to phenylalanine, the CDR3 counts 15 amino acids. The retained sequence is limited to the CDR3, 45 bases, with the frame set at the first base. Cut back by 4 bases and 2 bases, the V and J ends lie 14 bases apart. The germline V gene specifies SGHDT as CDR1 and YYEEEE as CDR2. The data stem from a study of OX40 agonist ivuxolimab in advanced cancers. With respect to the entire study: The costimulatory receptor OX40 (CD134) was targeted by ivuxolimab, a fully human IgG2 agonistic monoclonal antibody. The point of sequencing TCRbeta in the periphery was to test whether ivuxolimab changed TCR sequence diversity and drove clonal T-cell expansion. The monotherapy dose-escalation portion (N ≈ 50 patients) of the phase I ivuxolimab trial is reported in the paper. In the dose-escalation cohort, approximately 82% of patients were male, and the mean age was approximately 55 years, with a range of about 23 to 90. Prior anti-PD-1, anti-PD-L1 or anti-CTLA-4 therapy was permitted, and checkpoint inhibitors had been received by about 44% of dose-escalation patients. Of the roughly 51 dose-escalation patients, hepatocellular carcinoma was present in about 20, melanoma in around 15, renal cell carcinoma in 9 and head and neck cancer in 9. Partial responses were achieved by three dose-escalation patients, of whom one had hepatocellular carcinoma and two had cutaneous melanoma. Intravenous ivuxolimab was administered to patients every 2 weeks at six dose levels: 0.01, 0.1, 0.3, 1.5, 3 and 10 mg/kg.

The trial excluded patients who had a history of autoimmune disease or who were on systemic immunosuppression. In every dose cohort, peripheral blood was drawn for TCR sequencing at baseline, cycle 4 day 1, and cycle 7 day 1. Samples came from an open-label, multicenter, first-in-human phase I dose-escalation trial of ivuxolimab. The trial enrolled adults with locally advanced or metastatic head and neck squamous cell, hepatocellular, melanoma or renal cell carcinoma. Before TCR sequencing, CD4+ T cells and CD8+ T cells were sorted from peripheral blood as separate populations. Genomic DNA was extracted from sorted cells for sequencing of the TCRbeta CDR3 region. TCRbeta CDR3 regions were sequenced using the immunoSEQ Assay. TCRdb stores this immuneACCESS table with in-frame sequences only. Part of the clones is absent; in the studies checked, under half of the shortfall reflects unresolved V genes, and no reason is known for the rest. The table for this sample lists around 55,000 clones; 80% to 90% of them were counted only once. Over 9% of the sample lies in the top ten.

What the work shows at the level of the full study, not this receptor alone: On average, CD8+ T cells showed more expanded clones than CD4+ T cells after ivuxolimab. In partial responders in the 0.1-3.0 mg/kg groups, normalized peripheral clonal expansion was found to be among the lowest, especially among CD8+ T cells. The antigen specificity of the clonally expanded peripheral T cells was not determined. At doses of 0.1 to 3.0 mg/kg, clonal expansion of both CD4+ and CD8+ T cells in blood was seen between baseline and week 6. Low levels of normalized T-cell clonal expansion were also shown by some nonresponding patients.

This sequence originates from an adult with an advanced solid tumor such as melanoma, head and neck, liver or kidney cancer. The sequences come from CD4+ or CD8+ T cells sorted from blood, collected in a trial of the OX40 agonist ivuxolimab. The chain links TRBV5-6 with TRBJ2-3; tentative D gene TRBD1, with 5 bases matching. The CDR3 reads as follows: CASSPPGKATDTQYF. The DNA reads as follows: TGTGCCAGCAGCCCCCCAGGGAAAGCCACAGATACGCAGTATTTT.